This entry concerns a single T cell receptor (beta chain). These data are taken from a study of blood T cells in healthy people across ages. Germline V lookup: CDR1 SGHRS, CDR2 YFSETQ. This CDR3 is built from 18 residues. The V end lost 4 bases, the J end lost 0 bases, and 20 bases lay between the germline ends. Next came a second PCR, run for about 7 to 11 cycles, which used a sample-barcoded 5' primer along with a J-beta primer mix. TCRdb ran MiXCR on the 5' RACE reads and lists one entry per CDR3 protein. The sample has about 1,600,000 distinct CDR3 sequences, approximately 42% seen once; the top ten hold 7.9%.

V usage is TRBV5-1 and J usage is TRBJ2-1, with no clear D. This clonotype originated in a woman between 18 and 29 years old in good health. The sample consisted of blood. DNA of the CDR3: TGCGCCAGCAGCCCTGTAGTCGAGGCGACCAGCTCCTACAATGAGCAGTTCTTC. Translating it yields CASSPVVEATSSYNEQFF.